One and the same sample provided the 32 T cell receptor beta chains below, sequenced in a study of blood T cell repertoires in COVID-19. The protocol was immunoSEQ multiplex PCR, while the TCRdb copy is restricted to in-frame clones and leaves out a portion. Among under 400,000 clones, around 87% were seen once, and the ten largest hold about 6.5%. Sequencing was performed on peripheral blood. The receptors shown here come from a man younger than 35 with active or convalescent COVID-19.

J is TRBJ2-7 and V is TRBV5-1; D not certain. Germline assignment: CDR1 SGHRS and CDR2 YFSETQ. Trimming pared 0 bases from V and 2 bases from J, leaving 12 bases between. The length of the CDR3 is 15 residues. The CDR3 loop reads CASSLALGSPYEQYF. CDR3 bases: TGCGCCAGCAGCTTGGCACTCGGGTCACCCTACGAGCAGTACTTC.

The V and J genes are TRBV9 and TRBJ2-5, with 7 bases fitting TRBD2. CDR1 and CDR2 (germline): SGDLS, YYNGEE. This CDR3 comprises 19 residues. The junction had 19 bases not matched to a gene; V was cut back by 4 bases and J by 1 base. The CDR3 sequence: CASSSNPRLASGFQETQYF. DNA of the CDR3: TGTGCCAGCAGCTCCAACCCTCGCCTGGCTAGCGGTTTCCAAGAGACCCAGTACTTC.

This clone was observed a handful of times. The genes are TRBV7-9 and TRBJ1-1, with 8 positions matching TRBD1. In germline, CDR1 is SEHNR, CDR2 FQNEAQ (reference sequence). The CDR3 length is 15 residues. V trimming: 3 bases; J trimming: 0 bases; junction bases outside the gene matches: 3. The CDR3: CASSFPDRVNTEAFF. DNA of the CDR3: TGTGCCAGCAGCTTCCCGGACAGGGTGAACACTGAAGCTTTCTTT.

V and J are TRBV25-1 and TRBJ2-1, with 8 bases matching TRBD2. Germline loops: CDR1 MGHDK, CDR2 SYGVNS. This CDR3 has 17 residues. V trimming: 10 bases; J trimming: 0 bases; junction bases outside the gene matches: 14. The CDR3 nucleotides read TGTGCCACGGGGGGTGGAGCGGGAGTAAGCTCCTACAATGAGCAGTTCTTC. Its protein product is CATGGGAGVSSYNEQFF.

As regards this clone: A junction end diverges from the germline sequence, so it may reflect a read error. The V call is TRBV9, the J call TRBJ2-7; tentative D call: TRBD1 (6 bases). The CDR3 sequence is 15 residues long. Germline V gene lookup returns CDR1 SGDLS and CDR2 YYNGEE. CDR3 DNA: TGTGCCAGCGGCGTAGAAGGAGGCAGGGGCTACGAGCAGTACTTC. Amino acid sequence: CASGVEGGRGYEQYF.

The chain combines TRBV18 with TRBJ2-7; possible D gene TRBD1, 5 bases. CDR1 is KGHSH, CDR2 LQKENI, per germline. There are 15 residues in the CDR3. With 5 bases removed from V and 2 bases from J, the gap between germline ends came to 16 bases. CDR3 sequence: CASSATDTLTYEQYF. The CDR3 bases are TGTGCCAGCTCAGCGACAGATACCCTTACCTACGAGCAGTACTTC. The full variable domain, completed using reference TRBV18 and TRBJ2-7, is NAGVMQNPRHLVRRRGQEARLRCSPMKGHSHVYWYRQLPEEGLKFMVYLQKENIIDESGMPKERFSAEFPKEGPSILRIQQVVRGDSAAYFCASSATDTLTYEQYFGPGTRLTVT.

The chain uses TRBV21-1 and TRBJ1-5; the table calls TRBD1, which could not be checked here. TRBV21-1 has pseudogene status. This CDR3 is built from 15 residues. The CDR3 region is CASSRQTLRNQPQHF. The CDR3 DNA is TGTGCCAGCAGCAGACAGACCCTAAGGAATCAGCCCCAGCATTTT.

This chain uses TRBV28 with TRBJ2-1, with 7 bases fitting TRBD2. CDR3 size: 14 residues. Germline V lookup: CDR1 MDHEN, CDR2 SYDVKM. V dropped 10 bases and J dropped 6; count of bases not matched to a gene: 12. The CDR3 here is CATYGGGKFNEQFF. The CDR3 nucleotides read TGTGCCACCTATGGGGGGGGAAAATTCAATGAGCAGTTCTTC.

The chain joins TRBV4-1 to TRBJ2-5; 14 nucleotides match TRBD2. From germline, CDR1 is MGHRA and CDR2 YSYEKL. The ends lost 5 bases at V and 5 bases at J; junction bases unmatched: 16. This CDR3 comprises 19 residues. The CDR3 protein is CASSVSAGTSGSMWETQYF. CDR3 bases: TGCGCCAGCAGCGTTTCAGCCGGGACTAGCGGGAGCATGTGGGAGACCCAGTACTTC.

V gene TRBV24-1 combines with J gene TRBJ2-5, with D unclear. Germline assignment: CDR1 KGHDR and CDR2 SFDVKD. Trimming left V 0 bases short and J 3 bases short, with 10 bases between. The CDR3 runs 15 residues. The CDR3 DNA reads as TGTGCCACCAGTGATTTGCCCAGTAATGAAGAGACCCAGTACTTC. The encoded protein is CATSDLPSNEETQYF.

This chain connects TRBV7-9 to TRBJ1-6; 8 bases align to TRBD1. J was trimmed by 8 bases and V by 4 bases; bases with no gene match: 4. The CDR3 sequence is 14 residues long. CDR1 SEHNR and CDR2 FQNEAQ come from the germline V gene (reference sequence). CDR3 amino acids: CASSSGQGDSPLHF. DNA for the CDR3: TGTGCCAGCAGCTCCGGACAGGGAGATTCACCCCTCCACTTT. Based on the CDR3 plus reference TRBV7-9 and TRBJ1-6, the full variable domain is DTGVSQNPRHKITKRGQNVTFRCDPISEHNRLYWYRQTLGQGPEFLTYFQNEAQLEKSRLLSDRFSAERPKGSFSTLEIQRTEQGDSAMYLCASSSGQGDSPLHFGNGTRLTVT.

The chain combines TRBV30 with TRBJ2-1; 7 bases map to TRBD2. Germline V lookup: CDR1 GTSNPN, CDR2 SVGIG (reference sequence). The trim removed 5 bases at V and 5 bases at J, leaving 6 bases unmatched. CDR3 length: 13 residues. For the CDR3, the DNA is TGTGCCTGGCGGGAGGAGGCCCACAATGAGCAGTTCTTC. Translated: CAWREEAHNEQFF.

The rearrangement links TRBV4-3 to TRBJ2-7; D may be TRBD1 (5 bases). The germline CDR1 and CDR2 sequences are LGHNA and YSLEER. The CDR3 sequence is 16 residues long. Trimming removed 1 base at V and 0 bases at J, with 13 bases between. The CDR3 nucleotides are TGCGCCAGCAGCCAAGTAGCAGGGTCGAGCTCCTACGAGCAGTACTTC. Its translation is CASSQVAGSSSYEQYF.

This chain joins TRBV6-5 and TRBJ1-5; D might be TRBD1 (5 bases). This CDR3 contains 14 residues. Germline assignment: CDR1 MNHEY and CDR2 SVGAGI. V dropped 7 bases and J dropped 2 bases, with 12 bases sitting between them. CDR3 DNA sequence: TGTGCCAGCAAACAGGACGGCCGCAATCAGCCCCAGCATTTT. Its protein is CASKQDGRNQPQHF.

The genes are TRBV24-1 and TRBJ1-2; D ambiguous. This CDR3 spans 13 amino acids. Germline V gives CDR1 KGHDR, CDR2 SFDVKD. The V gene lost 10 bases and the J gene lost 2 bases, with 13 bases spanning the gap. CDR3 loop: CATQRGLNYGYTF. The CDR3, as DNA: TGTGCCACTCAAAGAGGGTTGAACTATGGCTACACCTTC.

The chain couples TRBV11-2 to TRBJ1-4, with unresolved D. Germline V lookup: CDR1 SGHAT, CDR2 FQNNGV. Trimming pared 3 bases from V and 4 bases from J, leaving 15 bases between. This CDR3 region has 16 residues. CDR3 region: CASSFLLYSNNEKLFF. Written as DNA, the CDR3 is TGTGCCAGCAGCTTTCTACTTTATAGCAATAATGAAAAACTGTTTTTT.

The chain recombines TRBV5-1 with TRBJ1-5; 8 nucleotides align to TRBD1. This CDR3 contains 16 residues. The germline gives CDR1 SGHRS, CDR2 YFSETQ. The J segment lost 1 base and the V segment lost 3 bases, leaving 6 bases of the junction unmatched. Here the CDR3 DNA reads TGCGCCAGCAGCTCGTCCCGGGACAGGAGCAATCAGCCCCAGCATTTT. Protein: CASSSSRDRSNQPQHF.

Comment on this clone: The identical CDR3 is also encoded by other nucleotide sequences in the sample. This rearrangement joins TRBV29-1 to TRBJ1-5; unclear D gene. The V end lost 4 bases, the J end lost 4 bases, and 8 bases lay between the germline ends. The CDR3 is made up of 12 amino acids. Germline CDR1 and CDR2: SQVTM and ANQGSEA. The CDR3 DNA reads as TGCAGCGTTGGCGGATCTAATCAGCCCCAGCATTTT. Encoded protein: CSVGGSNQPQHF.

The chain recombines TRBV24-1 with TRBJ2-1, with a possible D match to TRBD1 (6 bases). Per the germline V gene, CDR1 is KGHDR and CDR2 is SFDVKD. V lost 2 bases, J lost 7 bases, and 23 bases lay in between. This CDR3 spans 18 amino acids. CDR3 residues: CATSDSGTRTRIVNEQFF. CDR3 bases: TGTGCCACCAGTGATTCCGGGACACGGACCCGGATTGTTAATGAGCAGTTCTTC.

This clone was observed a single time. Other DNA sequences within the sample encode an identical CDR3. The V and J genes are TRBV6-2 or TRBV6-3 and TRBJ1-5; D perhaps matches TRBD1 (5 bases). This CDR3 is built from 15 residues. Trimming pared 4 bases from V and 4 bases from J, leaving 14 bases between. CDR1 MNHEY and CDR2 SVGEGT come from the germline V gene. The CDR3 loop is CASSFQGLGNQPQHF. The CDR3 DNA reads as TGTGCCAGCAGTTTCCAGGGATTGGGAAATCAGCCCCAGCATTTT.

This clone was counted ten times or more. This chain links TRBV11-2 with TRBJ2-7, with 8 bases matching TRBD1. The junction had 7 bases not matched to a gene; V was cut back by 6 bases and J by 6 bases. This CDR3 is built from 13 residues. Germline V lookup: CDR1 SGHAT, CDR2 FQNNGV. CDR3 protein: CASSRTGLLEQYF. The CDR3 DNA reads TGTGCCAGCAGTCGGACAGGGCTCCTCGAGCAGTACTTC.

J is TRBJ1-3 and V is TRBV28; D is ambiguous. The germline V gene has CDR1 MDHEN and CDR2 SYDVKM. The CDR3 length is 15 residues. V gave up 2 bases and J gave up 1 base, with 9 bases separating them. This chain's CDR3 is CASSLTRGSGNTIYF. In nucleotides, the CDR3 is TGTGCCAGCAGTTTAACCCGGGGTTCTGGAAACACCATATATTTT. Based on the CDR3 plus reference TRBV28 and TRBJ1-3, the full variable domain is DVKVTQSSRYLVKRTGEKVFLECVQDMDHENMFWYRQDPGLGLRLIYFSYDVKMKEKGDIPEGYSVSREKKERFSLILESASTNQTSMYLCASSLTRGSGNTIYFGEGSWLTVV.

The CDR3 DNA reads as TGTGCCAGCAGCTTAGACGGAGACTATGGCTACACCTTC. It yields the protein CASSLDGDYGYTF. The gene calls are TRBV7-2 and TRBJ1-2; D is unresolved. The CDR3 is 13 residues long. Trimming left V 1 base short and J 3 bases short, with 6 bases between. Looked up from germline, CDR1 is SGHTA and CDR2 is FQGNSA.

The chain carries TRBV5-4 and TRBJ2-4; 8 nucleotides agree with TRBD2. The CDR3 has 17 amino acids. J lost 0 bases, V lost 4 bases, and 9 bases had no gene match. CDR1 and CDR2 from the germline V gene are SGHNT and YYREEE (reference sequence). The CDR3 bases are TGTGCCAGCAGCGCGGGCTCGGGAGGGCGAGCCAAAAACATTCAGTACTTC. This gives the protein CASSAGSGGRAKNIQYF.

This chain joins TRBV14 and TRBJ2-1; 11 bases align to TRBD2. The CDR3 is made up of 15 amino acids. Looked up from germline, CDR1 is SGHDN and CDR2 is FVKESK. The V gene end was trimmed by 4 bases and the J gene end by 4 bases; junction bases not matched to a gene: 3. This CDR3 is CASSRGLAAYNEQFF. The CDR3 region has the DNA TGTGCCAGCAGCCGGGGACTAGCGGCGTACAATGAGCAGTTCTTC.

The chain is built from TRBV15 and TRBJ2-4; 8 positions match TRBD1. After removal of 5 bases from V and 2 bases from J, the junction contained 5 bases not matched to a gene. This CDR3 spans 15 amino acids. Germline V gene lookup returns CDR1 LNHNV and CDR2 YYDKDF (reference sequence). DNA for the CDR3: TGTGCCACCAGCGACCGGACAGGGCCCAAAAACATTCAGTACTTC. Amino acids: CATSDRTGPKNIQYF.

This clone was seen a single time. The rearrangement links TRBV4-2 to TRBJ2-7; weak D call: TRBD1 (6 bases). The CDR3 sequence is 15 residues long. CDR1 and CDR2 (germline): LGHNA, YNFKEQ. The V end lost 1 base, the J end lost 2 bases, and 12 bases lay between the germline ends. Written as DNA, the CDR3 is TGTGCCAGCAGCCAAGCCACAGGGCCAACCTACGAGCAGTACTTC. This codes for CASSQATGPTYEQYF.

The J gene is TRBJ2-1, the V gene TRBV9; 7 bases are shared with TRBD2. CDR1 SGDLS and CDR2 YYNGEE come from the germline V gene. The CDR3 spans 12 residues. The V gene end was trimmed by 4 bases and the J gene end by 8 bases; junction bases not matched to a gene: 3. This CDR3 reads CASSPAGDEQFF. CDR3 nucleotides: TGTGCCAGCAGCCCGGCGGGAGATGAGCAGTTCTTC.

V gene TRBV7-2 combines with J gene TRBJ2-7; TRBD1 is a possible D gene (7 bases). This CDR3 comprises 14 residues. Between the trimmed V and J ends, which lost 6 bases and 4 bases, there was a span of 16 bases. Germline V gene sequence: CDR1 SGHTA, CDR2 FQGNSA. The CDR3 loop is CASRRGTANYEQYF. The DNA for the CDR3 is TGTGCCAGCAGGCGCGGGACAGCTAATTACGAGCAGTACTTC. The variable domain in full, with the rest retrieved from reference TRBV7-2 and TRBJ2-7, is GAGVSQSPSNKVTEKGKDVELRCDPISGHTALYWYRQSLGQGLEFLIYFQGNSAPDKSGLPSDRFSAERTGGSVSTLTIQRTQQEDSAVYLCASRRGTANYEQYFGPGTRLTVT.

The genes are TRBV9 and TRBJ2-1; perhaps TRBD2 as D (5 bases). The germline V and J ends were trimmed by 0 bases and 5 bases, with 15 bases remaining between them. Per germline, CDR1 SGDLS and CDR2 YYNGEE. The CDR3 totals 16 residues. This chain's CDR3 is CASSVDYTSLDNEQFF. CDR3 bases: TGTGCCAGCAGCGTAGATTACACTAGTCTCGACAATGAGCAGTTCTTC.

This chain joins TRBV10-3 and TRBJ1-5; TRBD1 might be the D (5 bases). V was clipped by 0 bases and J by 2 bases, with 11 bases between them. Germline V gene data show CDR1 as ENHRY and CDR2 as SYGVKD. This CDR3 has 16 amino acids. CDR3 sequence: CAISESYRSGNQPQHF. The CDR3 DNA reads as TGTGCCATCAGTGAGTCTTACAGGAGCGGCAATCAGCCCCAGCATTTT.

This chain links TRBV4-3 with TRBJ2-4, with TRBD1 matching 7 bases. Germline CDR1 reads LGHNA; CDR2 reads YSLEER. The ends lost 5 bases at V and 0 bases at J; junction bases unmatched: 4. CDR3 length equals 15 residues. For the CDR3, the DNA is TGCGCCAGCAGCATGGGGACAGAAGCCAAAAACATTCAGTACTTC. Translation: CASSMGTEAKNIQYF.